The 15 T cell receptor beta chains listed next were all sequenced from one sample in a study of T cell changes during pregnancy in multiple sclerosis. Sequencing used immunoSEQ multiplex PCR; TCRdb keeps in-frame clones, though not all of them. Of about 70,000 clones listed, around 94% are singletons. The input for sequencing was peripheral blood, taken in the third trimester of pregnancy. The receptor set was obtained from a female donor with multiple sclerosis, enrolled in a pregnancy study.

This clone has just one count. The gene calls are TRBV27 and TRBJ2-6; TRBD1 aligns across 9 bases. Germline V lookup: CDR1 MNHEY, CDR2 SMNVEV (reference sequence). The CDR3 totals 18 residues. J was trimmed by 0 bases and V by 1 base; bases with no gene match: 4. CDR3 coding DNA: TGTGCCAGCAGTTTATTGGGGACAGGGTACTCTGGGGCCAACGTCCTGACTTTC. Encoded protein: CASSLLGTGYSGANVLTF.

CDR3 region: CATSREMRYEQYF. The DNA for the CDR3 is TGTGCCACCAGCAGAGAAATGCGTTACGAGCAGTACTTC. This chain uses TRBV15 with TRBJ2-7; no clear D. V lost 0 bases, J lost 4 bases, and 7 bases lay in between. Per the germline V gene, CDR1 is LNHNV and CDR2 is YYDKDF (reference sequence). This CDR3 region has 13 residues.

V and J are TRBV6-4 and TRBJ2-2; 10 bases are a match to TRBD2. The CDR3 has 15 amino acids. V was pared by 5 bases and J by 3 bases, with 3 bases of the junction left unmatched. CDR1 and CDR2 (germline): MRHNA, SNTAGT. Here the CDR3 reads CASSYSGGDTGELFF. The CDR3 DNA reads as TGTGCCAGCAGTTACAGCGGGGGGGACACCGGGGAGCTGTTTTTT.

This chain links TRBV7-2 with TRBJ1-3; tentatively, D is TRBD1 (5 bases). Germline assignment: CDR1 SGHTA and CDR2 FQGNSA. The length of the CDR3 is 15 residues. Trimming removed 1 base at V and 2 bases at J, with 9 bases between. The DNA of the CDR3 is TGTGCCAGCAGCTTAGGACAGCTAGCTGGAAACACCATATATTTT. The encoded protein is CASSLGQLAGNTIYF.

The chain joins TRBV7-2 to TRBJ2-3; 9 positions agree with TRBD2. Germline CDR1 is SGHTA and CDR2 is FQGNSA. V was clipped by 1 base and J by 1 base; unmatched bases: 0. The CDR3 sequence is 15 residues long. The chain's CDR3 is CASSLERGGTDTQYF. The CDR3 nucleotides read TGTGCCAGCAGCTTAGAGCGGGGGGGCACAGATACGCAGTATTTT.

The V and J genes are TRBV2 and TRBJ2-4; a possible D gene is TRBD2 (6 bases). The V gene's germline CDR1 is SNHLY and CDR2 FYNNEI. This CDR3 comprises 14 residues. The V gene lost 1 base and the J gene lost 11 bases, with 15 bases spanning the gap. CDR3 in amino acids: CASSEGGAGSFQYF. CDR3 nucleotide sequence: TGTGCCAGCAGTGAAGGTGGAGCGGGCAGTTTTCAGTACTTC.

The chain is built from TRBV9 and TRBJ2-5, with TRBD2 matching 8 bases. This CDR3 is 15 amino acids long. Germline loops: CDR1 SGDLS, CDR2 YYNGEE. V dropped 7 bases and J dropped 1; count of bases not matched to a gene: 9. The CDR3 sequence is CASGRGGGPQETQYF. The CDR3 nucleotides read TGTGCCAGCGGCCGTGGCGGGGGGCCCCAAGAGACCCAGTACTTC.

V is TRBV18 and J is TRBJ2-3; TRBD2 matches 13 bases. The CDR3 loop spans 15 amino acids. Trimming took 10 bases from V and 1 from J; bases not matched to a gene: 5. Germline V gene data show CDR1 as KGHSH and CDR2 as LQKENI. The DNA of the CDR3 is TGTGCCACCCCCGGACTAGCGGGGGGCACAGATACGCAGTATTTT. The encoded protein is CATPGLAGGTDTQYF. Full variable domain (rest looked up from reference TRBV18 and TRBJ2-3): NAGVMQNPRHLVRRRGQEARLRCSPMKGHSHVYWYRQLPEEGLKFMVYLQKENIIDESGMPKERFSAEFPKEGPSILRIQQVVRGDSAAYFCATPGLAGGTDTQYFGPGTRLTVL.

V is TRBV5-5 and J is TRBJ1-2, with D perhaps TRBD1 (5 bases). Between the trimmed V and J ends, which lost 4 bases and 2 bases, there was a span of 15 bases. Per the germline V gene, CDR1 is SGHKS and CDR2 is YYEKEE (reference sequence). The CDR3 contains 15 residues. The CDR3 sequence: CASSKDTLLNYGYTF. The DNA of the CDR3 is TGTGCCAGCAGCAAGGACACCTTGTTAAACTATGGCTACACCTTC.

CDR3 sequence: CASGGGVGEQYF. In DNA form, the CDR3 reads TGTGCCAGTGGAGGGGGGGTCGGCGAGCAGTACTTC. The rearrangement joins TRBV19 to TRBJ2-7, with a tentative D call TRBD2 (7 bases). Germline-derived CDR1 and CDR2 are LNHDA and SQIVND (reference sequence). CDR3 length: 12 amino acids. V lost 8 bases, J lost 6 bases, and 14 bases lay in between. The variable domain in full, with the rest retrieved from reference TRBV19 and TRBJ2-7, is DGGITQSPKYLFRKEGQNVTLSCEQNLNHDAMYWYRQDPGQGLRLIYYSQIVNDFQKGDIAEGYSVSREKKESFPLTVTSAQKNPTAFYLCASGGGVGEQYFGPGTRLTVT.

The chain combines TRBV19 with TRBJ1-2; D not certain. This CDR3 is 14 amino acids long. The V end lost 5 bases, the J end lost 4 bases, and 14 bases lay between the germline ends. Germline V lookup: CDR1 LNHDA, CDR2 SQIVND (reference sequence). The chain's CDR3 is CASSPTGSLYGYTF. CDR3 sequence (DNA): TGTGCCAGTAGTCCCACCGGGTCCCTCTATGGCTACACCTTC.

The J gene is TRBJ1-1, the V gene TRBV18; unclear D gene. The V and J ends lost 4 bases and 3 bases respectively, with 9 bases between them. Germline-derived CDR1 and CDR2 are KGHSH and LQKENI. There are 13 residues in the CDR3. The CDR3 bases are TGTGCCAGCTCACAGAACCGGGACACTGAAGCTTTCTTT. It specifies CASSQNRDTEAFF.

V is TRBV7-9 and J is TRBJ2-4; D is perhaps TRBD2 (6 bases). The CDR3 covers 16 residues. Looked up from germline, CDR1 is SEHNR and CDR2 is FQNEAQ (reference sequence). Trimming pared 4 bases from V and 0 bases from J, leaving 13 bases between. CDR3: CASSSPDGGAKNIQYF. The CDR3 DNA is TGTGCCAGCAGCTCTCCCGACGGGGGAGCCAAAAACATTCAGTACTTC.

This clone was detected once. The chain has TRBV25-1 and TRBJ2-1, with TRBD2 matching 14 bases. J gave up 8 bases and V 4 bases, and 7 bases lay outside the gene matches. This CDR3 has 16 residues. The V gene's germline CDR1 is MGHDK and CDR2 SYGVNS. CDR3 amino acids: CASSGPGTSGGDEQFF. The CDR3 DNA sequence: TGTGCCAGCAGTGGCCCCGGGACTAGCGGGGGCGATGAGCAGTTCTTC.

The chain joins TRBV7-9 to TRBJ2-6; the match to TRBD1 covers 9 bases. Germline V lookup: CDR1 SEHNR, CDR2 FQNEAQ (reference sequence). The CDR3 contains 17 residues. J was trimmed by 0 bases and V by 5 bases; bases with no gene match: 5. DNA of the CDR3: TGTGCCAGCAGCCGGACAGGGGCGATCTCTGGGGCCAACGTCCTGACTTTC. It specifies CASSRTGAISGANVLTF.